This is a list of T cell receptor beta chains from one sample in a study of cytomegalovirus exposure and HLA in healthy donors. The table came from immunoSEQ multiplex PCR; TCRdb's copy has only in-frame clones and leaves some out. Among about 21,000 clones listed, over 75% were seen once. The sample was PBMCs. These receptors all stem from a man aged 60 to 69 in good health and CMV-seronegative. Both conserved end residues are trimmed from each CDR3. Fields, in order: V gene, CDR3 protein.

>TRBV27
ASSSRDRGNYGYP
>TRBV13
ASSLRQGGVGVNTEAF
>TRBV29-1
SAAQGHSNQPQH
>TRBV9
ASSDRSRSYEQY
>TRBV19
ASSTSGTDTQY
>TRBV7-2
ASSLDRHQEQY
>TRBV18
ASSLRAREKLF
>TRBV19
ASSRKTGLAGGGYQETQY
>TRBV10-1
ASALGGSGGGYEQY
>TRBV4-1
ASSQARDSFNEKLF
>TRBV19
ASSTRQSNEQF
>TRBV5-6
ASSLDRDYGYT
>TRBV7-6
ASSPGTSGRDTQY
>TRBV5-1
PSSLYTARGDEQY
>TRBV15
ATSRKAGGQDEQF
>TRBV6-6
ASSYSGTSTAGELF
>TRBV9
ASSVLDGSYEQY
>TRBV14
ASSPVAGVTGELF
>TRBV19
ASGDQGRAAYEQY
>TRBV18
ASSPNAYRTEAF
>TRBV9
ASKSYPTDTQY
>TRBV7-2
ASRSPQEGETQY